This TCR beta chain was recorded in a study of graft-versus-host responses after intestinal transplantation. About the study: Among the recipients, transplants were multivisceral, liver-intestinal, or isolated intestinal. Tacrolimus and steroids were given for three to four years to all recipients after anti-thymocyte globulin induction. General observations from the study: GvH clones were identified in recipient marrow, with some first appearing in ileum or blood. Allografts of patients with graft-donor T cell macrochimerism showed high graft-versus-host to host-versus-graft clone ratios.

TCRdb keeps only in-frame clones here, not all; method: immunoSEQ multiplex PCR. The top ten clones hold 0.7% of a sample with 25,000 to 30,000 clones, 82% of them seen once. A remark on this clone: Its specificity is not known.

Between the trimmed V and J ends, which lost 0 bases and 0 bases, there was a span of 9 bases. Per germline, CDR1 SGDLS and CDR2 YYNGEE. The CDR3 has 15 residues. The source is a human donor who received an intestinal transplant. The sample consisted of unstimulated CD4+ T cells sorted from spleen or lymph node cells, taken before intestinal transplant. The chain employs TRBV9 and TRBJ1-1; possibly TRBD1 for D (6 bases). The CDR3 loop reads CASSVVAGVNTEAFF. DNA for the CDR3: TGTGCCAGCAGCGTAGTGGCAGGGGTGAACACTGAAGCTTTCTTT.